A single sample is the source of the 25 T cell receptor beta chains below, sequenced in a study of CD8+ T cells in alopecia areata. The treatment denotes: oral pan-JAK inhibitor, 5-10 mg twice daily. RNA, once extracted, was reverse transcribed into cDNA for use as the sequencing template. TCRdb's copy holds only in-frame clones and misses some; the assay was immunoSEQ multiplex PCR. The sample has roughly 230,000 clones, roughly two fifths seen once. This specimen consisted of CD4+ T cells sorted from blood, obtained at approximately week 36, from a patient treated with tofacitinib. Receptor source: a human donor with alopecia areata.

In this sample, this clone turned up a few times. This chain joins TRBV7-9 and TRBJ2-1, with D unresolved. This CDR3 comprises 11 residues. Germline values: CDR1 SEHNR, CDR2 FQNEAQ (reference sequence). Trimming removed 8 bases at V and 6 bases at J, with 8 bases between. The CDR3 bases are TGTGCCAGCGGATTAGCCAATGAGCAGTTCTTC. The encoded protein is CASGLANEQFF. Based on the CDR3 plus reference TRBV7-9 and TRBJ2-1, the full variable domain is DTGVSQNPRHKITKRGQNVTFRCDPISEHNRLYWYRQTLGQGPEFLTYFQNEAQLEKSRLLSDRFSAERPKGSFSTLEIQRTEQGDSAMYLCASGLANEQFFGPGTRLTVL.

In nucleotides, the CDR3 is TGCGCCAGCAGCTTGACCCCGGGACAGGGACTGTTTTTT. This encodes CASSLTPGQGLFF. The rearrangement links TRBV5-1 to TRBJ1-4; 9 bases align to TRBD1. CDR3 size: 13 residues. J lost 13 bases, V lost 1 base, and 5 bases had no gene match. CDR1 and CDR2 (germline): SGHRS, YFSETQ.

The V call is TRBV11-3, the J call TRBJ2-4; 12 positions match TRBD2. This CDR3 spans 17 amino acids. Losses at the gene ends were 3 bases for V and 2 bases for J; bases not matched to a gene: 5. Per germline, CDR1 SGHNT and CDR2 YENEEA. The CDR3, as DNA: TGTGCCAGCAGCTTCGGGACTAGCGGGCGATCCAAAAACATTCAGTACTTC. Its protein product is CASSFGTSGRSKNIQYF.

This clone was observed a few times. The chain is built from TRBV11-2 and TRBJ2-5, with a tentative D call TRBD2 (6 bases). This CDR3 has 13 amino acids. Trimming took 5 bases from V and 3 from J, leaving 10 bases between them. Per the germline V gene, CDR1 is SGHAT and CDR2 is FQNNGV. The DNA for the CDR3 is TGTGCCAGCAGCCGGGACTGGAAAGAGACCCAGTACTTC. It translates to CASSRDWKETQYF.

This clone was counted a few times. V gene TRBV19 combines with J gene TRBJ2-4; perhaps TRBD2 as D (5 bases). V was pared by 1 base and J by 8 bases, with 9 bases between. The length of the CDR3 is 13 residues. CDR1 is LNHDA, CDR2 SQIVND, per germline (reference sequence). CDR3: CASSIGGLDIQYF. CDR3 in DNA: TGTGCCAGTAGTATAGGAGGGTTGGACATTCAGTACTTC.

This chain uses TRBV5-1 with TRBJ2-3; no definite D call. CDR3 length equals 13 residues. Germline CDR1 SGHRS, CDR2 YFSETQ. V was clipped by 3 bases and J by 4 bases, with 9 bases between them. The CDR3, as DNA: TGCGCCAGCAGCTCACCTCCGTCAGATACGCAGTATTTT. Its protein product is CASSSPPSDTQYF.

V is TRBV4-3 and J is TRBJ1-2; D is unresolved. The CDR3 has 13 amino acids. Trimming took off 3 bases at V and 6 bases at J, with 11 bases between the two ends. Germline V gives CDR1 LGHNA, CDR2 YSLEER. The CDR3 region is CASSQTAVDGYTF. The CDR3 DNA reads TGCGCCAGCAGCCAGACCGCCGTGGATGGCTACACCTTC.

This clone was recorded at least ten times. The CDR3 nucleotides are TGTGCCAGCAGCCATCGCTCCGGACAGGCCGAGCAGTACTTC. Translating it yields CASSHRSGQAEQYF. This sequence joins TRBV28 and TRBJ2-7, with 7 positions matching TRBD1. V dropped 6 bases and J dropped 6; count of bases not matched to a gene: 11. Germline-derived CDR1 and CDR2 are MDHEN and SYDVKM. The CDR3 is made up of 14 amino acids.

The V and J genes are TRBV5-1 and TRBJ2-5; D possibly uses TRBD1 or TRBD2 (5 bases each). V was clipped by 3 bases and J by 1 base, with 10 bases between them. Germline CDR1 and CDR2: SGHRS and YFSETQ. CDR3 length: 14 residues. The CDR3 reads CASSSGTGQETQYF. CDR3 DNA sequence: TGCGCCAGCAGCTCCGGGACGGGCCAAGAGACCCAGTACTTC.

This clone turned up a few times. This chain links TRBV29-1 with TRBJ2-7; D is unclear. The CDR3 sequence is 12 residues long. Per germline, CDR1 SQVTM and CDR2 ANQGSEA. Trimming stripped 2 bases from V and 0 bases from J, with 5 bases between. The CDR3 DNA reads TGCAGCGTTGAACTTAGCTCCTACGAGCAGTACTTC. It translates to CSVELSSYEQYF.

The chain employs TRBV10-3 and TRBJ2-5, with TRBD2 identical over 9 bases. Per the germline V gene, CDR1 is ENHRY and CDR2 is SYGVKD. J was trimmed by 4 bases and V by 0 bases; bases with no gene match: 3. The CDR3 covers 15 residues. DNA of the CDR3: TGTGCCATCAGTGAGTCCGGCGGGAGGGGAGAGACCCAGTACTTC. Protein product: CAISESGGRGETQYF.

This clone turned up a few times. V gene TRBV30 combines with J gene TRBJ2-2; TRBD1 matches 10 bases. The CDR3 is 13 amino acids. Germline assignment: CDR1 GTSNPN and CDR2 SVGIG (reference sequence). The CDR3, as DNA: TGTGCGACAGGGGGCCAGAACACCGGGGAGCTGTTTTTT. This encodes CATGGQNTGELFF.

The chain combines TRBV10-3 with TRBJ2-7; 7 bases map to TRBD1. CDR1 and CDR2 (germline): ENHRY, SYGVKD. J was trimmed by 7 bases and V by 7 bases; bases with no gene match: 10. This CDR3 has 13 residues. The CDR3 sequence: CAITETGLGEQYF. DNA for the CDR3: TGTGCCATCACGGAGACAGGGCTGGGAGAGCAGTACTTC.

This clone occurred a few times. The rearrangement joins TRBV6-5 to TRBJ1-4; possible D gene TRBD1, 5 bases. In germline, CDR1 is MNHEY, CDR2 SVGAGI. V was trimmed by 0 bases and J by 8 bases, leaving 13 bases between them. CDR3 length equals 15 residues. CDR3 bases: TGTGCCAGCAGTTACTCTGGGGCCATAGAGGAAAAACTGTTTTTT. Translated, it gives CASSYSGAIEEKLFF.

This clone has a handful of counts. The CDR3 region is CASSVVVGDTEAFF. The CDR3 DNA reads as TGTGCCAGCAGCGTAGTTGTGGGTGACACTGAAGCTTTCTTT. The chain uses TRBV9 and TRBJ1-1; D uncertain. CDR1 is SGDLS and CDR2 is YYNGEE in the germline V gene. The ends were cut back, 0 bases at V and 3 bases at J, with 9 bases in the middle. This CDR3 has 14 residues.

The chain links TRBV15 to TRBJ2-3; D gene unclear. With 0 bases removed from V and 0 bases from J, the gap between germline ends came to 7 bases. In germline, CDR1 is LNHNV, CDR2 YYDKDF (reference sequence). CDR3 size: 15 residues. CDR3 in DNA: TGTGCCACCAGCAGAGAATGGGGTAGCACAGATACGCAGTATTTT. Translation gives CATSREWGSTDTQYF.

The CDR3 reads CASSPKGQRTDTQYF. In nucleotides, the CDR3 is TGTGCCAGCAGCCCAAAAGGACAGCGCACAGATACGCAGTATTTT. The J gene is TRBJ2-3, the V gene TRBV7-9; D perhaps matches TRBD1 (6 bases). Germline loops: CDR1 SEHNR, CDR2 FQNEAQ (reference sequence). CDR3 length: 15 residues. The V and J ends lost 5 bases and 1 base respectively, with 13 bases between them.

The chain carries TRBV7-6 and TRBJ2-2; no clear D. Deletions cut 3 bases from V and 5 bases from J, with 4 bases between. Germline loops: CDR1 SGHVS, CDR2 FNYEAQ. The CDR3 is 12 residues long. CDR3 coding DNA: TGTGCCAGCAGCTTGGGAACCGGGGAGCTGTTTTTT. Amino acid sequence: CASSLGTGELFF.

The chain combines TRBV29-1 with TRBJ2-7; weak D call: TRBD1 (6 bases). CDR3 length: 12 residues. Trimming took 4 bases from V and 4 from J, leaving 11 bases between them. Germline CDR1 is SQVTM and CDR2 is ANQGSEA. CDR3 in amino acids: CSVVTGRYEQYF. In nucleotides, the CDR3 is TGCAGCGTTGTAACAGGGCGGTACGAGCAGTACTTC.

The chain joins TRBV6-1 to TRBJ2-2, with D tentatively TRBD1 (5 bases). The CDR3 totals 13 residues. V shed 6 bases and J shed 5 bases, with 10 bases lying between them. Germline V gene data show CDR1 as MNHNS and CDR2 as SASEGT. The CDR3 sequence: CASRGLGTGELFF. The DNA of the CDR3 is TGTGCCAGCAGGGGGCTGGGGACCGGGGAGCTGTTTTTT.

The chain recombines TRBV7-2 with TRBJ1-5; no clear D. This CDR3 is 15 amino acids long. V was clipped by 5 bases and J by 6 bases, with 17 bases between them. Germline CDR1 SGHTA, CDR2 FQGNSA. The CDR3 coding sequence is TGTGCCAGCAGCCCCCACTCGTTGGGCAGTCAGCCCCAGCATTTT. Translating gives CASSPHSLGSQPQHF. The full variable domain, its missing parts supplied by reference TRBV7-2 and TRBJ1-5, is GAGVSQSPSNKVTEKGKDVELRCDPISGHTALYWYRQSLGQGLEFLIYFQGNSAPDKSGLPSDRFSAERTGGSVSTLTIQRTQQEDSAVYLCASSPHSLGSQPQHFGDGTRLSIL.

This chain joins TRBV18 and TRBJ1-1; possibly TRBD1 for D (5 bases). The CDR3 totals 15 residues. The V end was cut by 4 bases, the J end by 1 base, with 13 bases between. Germline V gene data show CDR1 as KGHSH and CDR2 as LQKENI. The chain's CDR3 is CASSRTGVPNTEAFF. DNA for the CDR3: TGTGCCAGCTCACGGACGGGGGTGCCGAACACTGAAGCTTTCTTT. The full variable domain, with the rest looked up from reference TRBV18 and TRBJ1-1, is NAGVMQNPRHLVRRRGQEARLRCSPMKGHSHVYWYRQLPEEGLKFMVYLQKENIIDESGMPKERFSAEFPKEGPSILRIQQVVRGDSAAYFCASSRTGVPNTEAFFGQGTRLTVV.

This chain links TRBV25-1 with TRBJ2-7; possible D gene TRBD1, 7 bases. The germline CDR1 and CDR2 sequences are MGHDK and SYGVNS. Trimming removed 4 bases at V and 2 bases at J, with 12 bases between. The CDR3 runs to 14 residues. CDR3 in DNA: TGTGCCAGCAGTGGATCCAGGGGGGCCTACGAGCAGTACTTC. This gives the protein CASSGSRGAYEQYF.

The chain recombines TRBV6-5 with TRBJ2-5; 8 nucleotides line up with TRBD2. This CDR3 has 15 amino acids. V shed 6 bases, J shed 5 bases, and the junction held 11 bases outside the gene matches. Germline V lookup: CDR1 MNHEY, CDR2 SVGAGI. DNA for the CDR3: TGTGCCAGCAGGCCTGAAGGGACTAGGGAGGAGACCCAGTACTTC. Translating it yields CASRPEGTREETQYF.

This clone was observed a few times. The chain carries TRBV7-2 and TRBJ2-7; D could derive from TRBD1 or TRBD2 (5 bases each). The V gene lost 4 bases and the J gene lost 2 bases, with 9 bases spanning the gap. Germline CDR1 SGHTA, CDR2 FQGNSA. There are 13 residues in the CDR3. The CDR3 sequence is CASSWDGAYEQYF. The CDR3 nucleotides read TGTGCCAGCAGCTGGGACGGAGCCTACGAGCAGTACTTC. Supplemented by reference TRBV7-2 and TRBJ2-7, the full variable domain reads GAGVSQSPSNKVTEKGKDVELRCDPISGHTALYWYRQSLGQGLEFLIYFQGNSAPDKSGLPSDRFSAERTGGSVSTLTIQRTQQEDSAVYLCASSWDGAYEQYFGPGTRLTVT.